Following are 10 T cell receptor beta chains from one sample sequenced in a study of CD8+CD57+ T cells in acquired aplastic anemia (dated by TCRdb to between 2017 and 2018). These reads were obtained on an Illumina HiSeq 2000. Genomic DNA served as template for TCR beta VDJ combination and CDR3 sequence profiling. TCRdb reran the public reads through fastp at Q25 and MiXCR, keeping productive beta chains. Identical CDR3 protein sequences are pooled into one entry, listed with their most common genes and DNA. Present in this sample are under 500,000 distinct CDR3 sequences, under 40% of which were seen just once. The top ten hold less than 0.85% of the sample. Expansion of CD8+CD57+ cells had been shown by flow cytometry in the patients chosen for sequencing. Sample: sorted CD4+, CD8+, or CD8+CD57+ T cells (not recorded which) from PBMCs. The origin of the receptors is a human donor with aplastic anemia.

The sample holds many counts of this clonotype. The chain recombines TRBV11-2 with TRBJ1-2; D perhaps matches TRBD1 (6 bases). Germline-derived CDR1 and CDR2 are SGHAT and FQNNGV. The CDR3 length is 13 residues. Trimming removed 3 bases at V and 8 bases at J, with 13 bases between. The CDR3 loop is CASSFGSGEGYTF. In nucleotides, the CDR3 is TGTGCCAGCAGCTTTGGGTCAGGGGAAGGCTACACCTTC.

This clonotype was detected once. The V call is TRBV10-3, the J call TRBJ1-5, with D perhaps TRBD1 (5 bases). The CDR3 is made up of 14 amino acids. CDR1 is ENHRY, CDR2 SYGVKD, per germline. Trimming removed 2 bases from V and 7 bases from J, with 12 bases in between. In nucleotides, the CDR3 is TGTGCCATCAGTGAGGGACGGACAAGCCAGCCCCAGCATTTT. This codes for CAISEGRTSQPQHF.

This clonotype was seen repeatedly, ten times or more. The chain has TRBV7-8 and TRBJ2-7; 7 bases agree with TRBD2. J lost 5 bases, V lost 0 bases, and 4 bases had no gene match. Looked up from germline, CDR1 is SGHVS and CDR2 is FQNEAQ. This CDR3 spans 14 amino acids. The CDR3 is CASSLAAGTNEQYF. The CDR3 DNA is TGTGCCAGCAGCTTAGCAGCGGGGACGAACGAGCAGTACTTC.

This chain links TRBV5-1 with TRBJ2-2, with D possibly matching TRBD1 (6 bases). Trimming took 5 bases from V and 2 from J, leaving 22 bases between them. The CDR3 consists of 18 residues. Looked up from germline, CDR1 is SGHRS and CDR2 is YFSETQ. The CDR3 is CASSDGRQTGRNTGELFF. The CDR3 nucleotides read TGCGCCAGCAGTGACGGACGACAAACAGGGCGTAACACCGGGGAGCTGTTTTTT.

The chain recombines TRBV7-6 with TRBJ2-1, with D possibly being TRBD2 (6 bases). Trimming removed 0 bases from V and 5 bases from J, with 14 bases in between. The length of the CDR3 is 16 residues. From germline, CDR1 is SGHVS and CDR2 FNYEAQ. This CDR3 is CASSLALREENNEQFF. CDR3 nucleotide sequence: TGTGCCAGCAGCTTAGCGCTCAGGGAGGAGAACAATGAGCAGTTCTTC.

Points on this clonotype: One junction end disagrees with the germline gene, perhaps due to a read error. This chain joins TRBV12-3 or TRBV12-4 and TRBJ1-1; the D gene is possibly TRBD1 (6 bases). The CDR3 spans 14 residues. The CDR3 here is CASSQTGGDTGAFF. CDR3 DNA: TGTGCCAGCAGTCAGACAGGCGGGGACACTGGAGCTTTCTTT.

This clonotype occurred a few times. The chain has TRBV2 and TRBJ2-1, with TRBD2 matching over 15 bases. This CDR3 is built from 15 residues. Trimming at V came to 6 bases and at J to 8 bases, leaving 5 bases not matched to a gene. CDR1 is SNHLY, CDR2 FYNNEI, per germline. CDR3 loop: CASSPGTSGRHEQFF. CDR3 nucleotides: TGTGCCAGCAGCCCTGGGACTAGCGGGAGGCATGAGCAGTTCTTC. The variable domain in full, completed from reference TRBV2 and TRBJ2-1, reads EPEVTQTPSHQVTQMGQEVILRCVPISNHLYFYWYRQILGQKVEFLVSFYNNEISEKSEIFDDQFSVERPDGSNFTLKIRSTKLEDSAMYFCASSPGTSGRHEQFFGPGTRLTVL.

The chain's CDR3 is CASSLVGSAEQFF. The CDR3, as DNA: TGTGCCAGCAGCTTAGTCGGCAGTGCTGAGCAGTTCTTC. V and J are TRBV7-9 and TRBJ2-1; D not resolved. CDR1 and CDR2 from the germline V gene are SEHNR and FQNEAQ (reference sequence). The germline V and J ends were trimmed by 1 base and 9 bases, with 10 bases remaining between them. The CDR3 covers 13 residues.

The chain joins TRBV7-9 to TRBJ2-2, with D unresolved. Germline CDR1 reads SEHNR; CDR2 reads FQNEAQ (reference sequence). The V end lost 6 bases, the J end lost 5 bases, and 10 bases lay between the germline ends. The length of the CDR3 is 13 residues. This CDR3 reads CASSPKGTGELFF. The CDR3 DNA sequence: TGTGCCAGCAGTCCGAAGGGAACCGGGGAGCTGTTTTTT.

V usage is TRBV2 and J usage is TRBJ2-5, with TRBD1 matching over 7 bases. Unmatched junction bases numbered 7, after V lost 6 bases and J lost 3 bases. This CDR3 contains 14 residues. CDR1 and CDR2 from the germline V gene are SNHLY and FYNNEI. CDR3 sequence: CASSSGTAKETQYF. CDR3 in DNA: TGTGCCAGCAGCTCCGGGACAGCTAAAGAGACCCAGTACTTC.